This T cell receptor (beta chain) was obtained from a study of shared clonotypes between healthy human individuals. V lost 8 bases and J lost 6, with 17 bases in between. Per germline, CDR1 KGHSH and CDR2 LQKENI. The CDR3 is 13 amino acids. Deep level was the assay's run setting. The protocol was immunoSEQ multiplex PCR, while the TCRdb copy is restricted to in-frame clones and leaves out a portion. The data hold about 1.5 million clones, with 95% to 99% observed a single time. It was into CD45RA+ naive and CD45RA-negative memory subsets that the CD4+ cells were split. This clone was detected only once. What it recognizes is unknown. Study conclusions and caveats: For sorted subsets, rarefaction showed incomplete sequencing despite large depth. As a rule, naive subsets had a larger estimated richness than memory subsets.

The V and J genes are TRBV18 and TRBJ2-7; D might be TRBD2 (5 bases). This TCR came from a man aged 30 to 39 in good health. The sequenced material came from naive CD4+ T cells sorted from blood. The subset denotes: CD45RA+ positively selected. The CDR3: CASAILEDGEQYF. CDR3 bases: TGTGCCAGCGCCATATTGGAGGACGGCGAGCAGTACTTC. Variable domain in full (rest from reference TRBV18 and TRBJ2-7): NAGVMQNPRHLVRRRGQEARLRCSPMKGHSHVYWYRQLPEEGLKFMVYLQKENIIDESGMPKERFSAEFPKEGPSILRIQQVVRGDSAAYFCASAILEDGEQYFGPGTRLTVT.